This T cell receptor (beta chain) originates from a study of control samples from healthy donors and cancer patients. Produced via immunoSEQ multiplex PCR; TCRdb's table is partial and in-frame only. Among 90,000 to 100,000 clones listed, 79% were seen once. Germline CDR1 and CDR2: GTSNPN and SVGIG (reference sequence). CDR3 length equals 15 residues. V shed 3 bases, J shed 6 bases, and the junction held 12 bases outside the gene matches. The specimen sequenced was blood. This sequence joins TRBV30 and TRBJ1-2; 8 bases are a match to TRBD1. The sequence derives from a woman in her 30s in good health. The CDR3 bases are TGTGCCTGGAGCCCCGGGACAGGCCCTCAGGATGGCTACACCTTC. Its translation: CAWSPGTGPQDGYTF.